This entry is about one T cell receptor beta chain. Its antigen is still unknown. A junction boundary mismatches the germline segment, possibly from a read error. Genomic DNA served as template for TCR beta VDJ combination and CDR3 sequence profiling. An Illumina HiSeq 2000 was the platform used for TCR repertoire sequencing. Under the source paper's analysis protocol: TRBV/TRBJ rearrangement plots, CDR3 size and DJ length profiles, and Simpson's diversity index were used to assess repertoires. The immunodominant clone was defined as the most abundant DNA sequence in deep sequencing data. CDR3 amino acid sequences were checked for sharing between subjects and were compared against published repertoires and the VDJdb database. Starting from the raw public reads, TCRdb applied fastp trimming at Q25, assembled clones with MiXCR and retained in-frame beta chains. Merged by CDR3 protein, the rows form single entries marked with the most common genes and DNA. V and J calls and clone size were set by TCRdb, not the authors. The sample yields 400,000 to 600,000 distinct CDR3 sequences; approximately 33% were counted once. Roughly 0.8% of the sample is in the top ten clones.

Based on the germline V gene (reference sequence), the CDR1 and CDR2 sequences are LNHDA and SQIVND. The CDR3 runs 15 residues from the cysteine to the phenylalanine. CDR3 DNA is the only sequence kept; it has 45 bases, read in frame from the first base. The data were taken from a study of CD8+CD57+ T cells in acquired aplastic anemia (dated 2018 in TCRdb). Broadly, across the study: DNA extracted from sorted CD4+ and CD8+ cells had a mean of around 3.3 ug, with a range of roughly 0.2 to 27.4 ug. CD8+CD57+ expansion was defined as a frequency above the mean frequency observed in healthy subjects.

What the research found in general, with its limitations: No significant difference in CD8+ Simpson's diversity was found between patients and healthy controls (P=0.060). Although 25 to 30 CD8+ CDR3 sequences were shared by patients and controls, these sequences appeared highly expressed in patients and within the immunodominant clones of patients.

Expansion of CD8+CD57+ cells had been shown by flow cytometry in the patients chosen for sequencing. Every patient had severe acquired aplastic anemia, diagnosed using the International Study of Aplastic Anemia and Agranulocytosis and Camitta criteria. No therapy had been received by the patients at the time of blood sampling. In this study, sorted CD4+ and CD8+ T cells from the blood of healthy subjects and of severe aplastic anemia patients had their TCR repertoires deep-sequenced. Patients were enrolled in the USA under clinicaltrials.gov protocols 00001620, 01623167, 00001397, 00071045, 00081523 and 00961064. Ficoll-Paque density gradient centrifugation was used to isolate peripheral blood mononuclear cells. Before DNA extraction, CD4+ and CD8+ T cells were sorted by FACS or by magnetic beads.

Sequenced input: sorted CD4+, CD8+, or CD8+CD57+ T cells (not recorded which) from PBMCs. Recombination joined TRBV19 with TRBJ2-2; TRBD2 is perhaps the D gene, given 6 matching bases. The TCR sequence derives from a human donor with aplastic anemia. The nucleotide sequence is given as TGTGCCAGTAATGACCGGGACTCTCACACCGGGGGGCTGTTTTTT. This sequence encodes CASNDRDSHTGGLFF.